The 24 T cell receptor beta chains presented below share a single source sample, sequenced in a study of blood T cells in healthy people across ages. It was with a sample-barcoded 5' primer and a J-beta primer mix that a second PCR of roughly 7 to 12 cycles was run. TCRdb used MiXCR to reprocess the 5' RACE reads, holding one entry per CDR3 protein. The table has about 650,000 distinct CDR3 sequences, more than 45% seen once. Material for sequencing was blood. The receptors shown here come from an elderly woman in good health.

This chain links TRBV5-1 with TRBJ2-6; no definite D call. There are 15 residues in the CDR3. V was clipped by 0 bases and J by 0 bases, with 4 bases between them. The germline CDR1 and CDR2 sequences are SGHRS and YFSETQ. The CDR3 DNA sequence: TGCGCCAGCAGCTTGGAGTACTCTGGGGCCAACGTCCTGACTTTC. Translation: CASSLEYSGANVLTF.

As for this clonotype: This may be a read error, as it is one base from a much larger clone. The chain has TRBV14 and TRBJ2-7; D gene ambiguous. The germline V gene encodes CDR1 SGHDN and CDR2 FVKESK. The CDR3 sequence is 13 residues long. V was cut by 3 bases and J by 7 bases, with 13 bases left in between. CDR3: CASSQELWCEQYF. The DNA of the CDR3 is TGTGCCAGCAGCCAGGAGTTATGGTGTGAGCAGTACTTC.

This clonotype was detected a few times. The DNA of the CDR3 is TGTGCCAGCAGCTTAACTAGCGGGGGGTTCACAGATACGCAGTATTTT. This encodes CASSLTSGGFTDTQYF. The V call is TRBV7-2, the J call TRBJ2-3; 12 bases are shared with TRBD2. Per germline, CDR1 SGHTA and CDR2 FQGNSA. The CDR3 is made up of 16 amino acids. Germline trimming cut 2 bases from V and 2 bases from J; bases unmatched to any gene: 2.

The V and J genes are TRBV6-5 and TRBJ2-7, with D perhaps TRBD1 or TRBD2 (5 bases each). CDR3 size: 11 residues. The V and J ends lost 2 bases and 8 bases respectively, with 7 bases between them. Germline V CDR1 and CDR2: MNHEY, SVGAGI. The CDR3 here is CASSYGTKQYF. Here the CDR3 DNA reads TGTGCCAGCAGTTACGGGACGAAGCAGTACTTC.

Turning to this clonotype: A much more abundant neighbour one base away suggests this may be a read error. V gene TRBV28 combines with J gene TRBJ2-1; D might be TRBD1 (6 bases). The CDR3 is made up of 14 amino acids. V was pared by 5 bases and J by 6 bases, with 14 bases between. Germline loops: CDR1 MDHEN, CDR2 SYDVKM. Here the CDR3 reads CASSVRTERNEQFF. The CDR3 DNA is TGTGCCAGCAGTGTGAGGACAGAACGCAATGAGCAGTTCTTC. Full variable domain (remainder filled in from reference TRBV28 and TRBJ2-1): DVKVTQSSRYLVKRTGEKVFLECVQDMDHENMFWYRQDPGLGLRLIYFSYDVKMKEKGDIPEGYSVSREKKERFSLILESASTNQTSMYLCASSVRTERNEQFFGPGTRLTVL.

The chain combines TRBV5-1 with TRBJ1-2; TRBD1 might be the D (6 bases). The V gene lost 6 bases and the J gene lost 4 bases, with 25 bases spanning the gap. The CDR3 is 17 amino acids. CDR1 and CDR2 from the germline V gene are SGHRS and YFSETQ. CDR3 in DNA: TGCGCCAGCACCCAGACAGGCTATACGAAGGGCCTCTATGGCTACACCTTC. As protein: CASTQTGYTKGLYGYTF.

This chain connects TRBV10-3 to TRBJ1-1; D gene uncertain. V gave up 2 bases and J gave up 4 bases, with 11 bases separating them. This CDR3 has 14 amino acids. Germline CDR1 is ENHRY and CDR2 is SYGVKD. The CDR3, as DNA: TGTGCCATCAGTGAGGGGGTTGGGAGCACTGAAGCTTTCTTT. Protein sequence: CAISEGVGSTEAFF.

CDR3 DNA sequence: TGCGCCAGCTCCCGACAGGGTAATAGCGAGCAGTACTTC. Translating gives CASSRQGNSEQYF. V is TRBV5-1 and J is TRBJ2-5; 7 nucleotides agree with TRBD1. The tail of the sequence fits TRBJ2-7 better, so the J call may be wrong. CDR1 SGHRS and CDR2 YFSETQ come from the germline V gene. CDR3 length: 13 residues.

Comment on this clonotype: It may be a read error: a sequence one base away is much more abundant. The rearrangement joins TRBV6-1 to TRBJ2-2; the D gene is possibly TRBD1 (6 bases). Germline lookup yields CDR1 MNHNS and CDR2 SASEGT. This CDR3 spans 19 amino acids. The CDR3 DNA reads as TGTACCACCTGCTATGAAACAGGGATCCACAAAGGAGTTGTCGGGGAGCTGTTTTTT. It translates to CTTCYETGIHKGVVGELFF.

CDR3 in DNA: TGCGCCAGCAGCCGAGGACAGGGGCACTCCACAGATACGCAGTATTTT. Its protein product is CASSRGQGHSTDTQYF. The rearrangement links TRBV4-3 to TRBJ2-3; 9 bases line up with TRBD1. Germline V lookup: CDR1 LGHNA, CDR2 YSLEER. V lost 4 bases, J lost 2 bases, and 7 bases stayed unmatched. The CDR3 has 16 residues.

This clonotype was counted a few times. This sequence joins TRBV27 and TRBJ2-7; 7 bases align to TRBD1. Trimming took 6 bases from V and 6 from J; bases not matched to a gene: 8. This CDR3 spans 13 amino acids. The germline gives CDR1 MNHEY, CDR2 SMNVEV (reference sequence). The CDR3 is CASSQGQSFEQYF. The CDR3 DNA sequence: TGTGCCAGCAGCCAGGGACAGTCGTTCGAGCAGTACTTC.

V usage is TRBV7-3 and J usage is TRBJ1-2, with 8 nucleotides matching TRBD1. The CDR3 spans 13 residues. With V trimmed by 4 bases and J by 9 bases, 7 bases remained unmatched. CDR1 is SGHTA, CDR2 FQGTGA, per germline. CDR3 bases: TGTGCCAGCAGCTCGGACAGGGCTGGAAGCTACACCTTC. Translating it yields CASSSDRAGSYTF.

The CDR3 DNA reads as TGCAGCGTTGAAAAGACTAGCGGGTACTCTGGGGCCAACGTCCTGACTTTC. Residues: CSVEKTSGYSGANVLTF. The chain carries TRBV29-1 and TRBJ2-6, with 10 nucleotides matching TRBD2. J was trimmed by 0 bases and V by 2 bases; bases with no gene match: 4. The V gene's germline CDR1 is SQVTM and CDR2 ANQGSEA. The CDR3 sequence is 17 residues long.

The genes are TRBV28 and TRBJ2-5, with TRBD1 identical over 10 bases. Germline CDR1 reads MDHEN; CDR2 reads SYDVKM. The CDR3 spans 19 residues. After removal of 4 bases from V and 11 bases from J, the junction contained 25 bases not matched to a gene. This CDR3 is CASSSYMDRGEGSYNEQYF. The CDR3 DNA is TGTGCCAGCAGTTCATACATGGACAGGGGGGAGGGCTCCTACAATGAGCAGTACTTC.

The CDR3 region is CASSQVIRGTSVIKGIYEQFF. DNA of the CDR3: TGTGCCAGCAGCCAAGTGATTCGTGGGACTAGCGTTATAAAGGGGATCTATGAGCAGTTCTTC. The chain employs TRBV3-1 and TRBJ2-1; 10 bases agree with TRBD2. Germline CDR1 and CDR2: LGHDT and YNNKEL (reference sequence). The length of the CDR3 is 21 residues. V shed 1 base and J 8 bases; nucleotides not matched to a gene: 23.

This chain uses TRBV7-2 with TRBJ2-3, with D unresolved. Germline V gene data show CDR1 as SGHTA and CDR2 as FQGNSA. V lost 0 bases and J lost 1, with 17 bases in between. The CDR3 is 18 residues long. CDR3 region: CASSLAPTRLFGTDTQYF. CDR3 DNA: TGTGCCAGCAGCTTAGCGCCAACAAGGTTATTCGGCACAGATACGCAGTATTTT.

Comment on this clonotype: This may arise from a read error, as a much more abundant clone is one base away. CDR3 amino acids: CASSRCNYGYTF. CDR3 sequence (DNA): TGTGCCAGCAGTCGATGTAACTATGGCTACACCTTC. The chain is built from TRBV28 and TRBJ1-2, with D unresolved. The germline V and J ends were trimmed by 5 bases and 1 base, with 5 bases remaining between them. The germline CDR1 and CDR2 sequences are MDHEN and SYDVKM. The CDR3 is made up of 12 amino acids.

The CDR3 coding sequence is TGTGCCAGCAGCTTAGGGGACAGGGGGAACACTGAAGCTTTCTTT. This gives the protein CASSLGDRGNTEAFF. The rearrangement links TRBV11-2 to TRBJ1-1, with 10 bases that match TRBD1. The CDR3 loop spans 15 amino acids. Germline trimming cut 1 base from V and 1 base from J; bases unmatched to any gene: 0. The germline CDR1 and CDR2 sequences are SGHAT and FQNNGV.

The chain joins TRBV9 to TRBJ1-2; TRBD1 matches 8 bases. Trimming took 4 bases from V and 4 from J; bases not matched to a gene: 9. Germline loops: CDR1 SGDLS, CDR2 YYNGEE. This CDR3 spans 15 amino acids. The chain's CDR3 is CASSPRTGTLYGYTF. CDR3 sequence (DNA): TGTGCCAGCAGCCCCCGGACAGGGACACTCTATGGCTACACCTTC.

This clonotype was seen only a few times. The gene calls are TRBV7-2 and TRBJ2-2, with unresolved D. There are 13 residues in the CDR3. V was cut by 5 bases and J by 7 bases, with 11 bases left in between. The germline V gene encodes CDR1 SGHTA and CDR2 FQGNSA. CDR3 region: CASSPRTYGELFF. CDR3 bases: TGTGCCAGCAGCCCCCGCACCTACGGGGAGCTGTTTTTT.

The V gene is TRBV9, the J gene TRBJ2-3; the match to TRBD1 covers 8 bases. Germline V gives CDR1 SGDLS, CDR2 YYNGEE. Germline trimming cut 2 bases from V and 3 bases from J; bases unmatched to any gene: 8. The CDR3 totals 16 residues. CDR3 sequence: CASSVSTGERTDTQYF. The CDR3 bases are TGTGCCAGCAGCGTTTCGACAGGGGAGAGGACAGATACGCAGTATTTT.

V usage is TRBV14 and J usage is TRBJ2-3; 7 positions match TRBD1. V trimming: 1 base; J trimming: 1 base; junction bases outside the gene matches: 5. The CDR3 has 16 amino acids. Looked up from germline, CDR1 is SGHDN and CDR2 is FVKESK. The DNA for the CDR3 is TGTGCCAGCAGCCAAGGACACGGGACAGGCACAGATACGCAGTATTTT. Its translation is CASSQGHGTGTDTQYF.

Remarks on this clonotype: Relative to the germline gene, one junction end is altered; a read error may explain this. J is TRBJ1-1 and V is TRBV6-2 or TRBV6-3, with a tentative D call TRBD1 (5 bases). The CDR3 covers 15 residues. Germline V lookup: CDR1 MNHEY, CDR2 SVGEGT. CDR3 residues: CASRQQETLNNEAFF. The CDR3 bases are TGTGCCAGCAGACAACAGGAGACTCTGAACAATGAAGCTTTCTTT.

This clonotype was counted many times. The rearrangement joins TRBV27 to TRBJ2-3; either TRBD1 or TRBD2 may fit D (5 bases each). CDR3 length equals 13 residues. Germline CDR1 is MNHEY and CDR2 is SMNVEV (reference sequence). V was shortened by 10 bases and J by 2 bases, with 13 bases between the two germline ends. This CDR3 is CATSGTSTDTQYF. In DNA form, the CDR3 reads TGTGCCACTAGTGGGACCTCCACAGATACGCAGTATTTT.